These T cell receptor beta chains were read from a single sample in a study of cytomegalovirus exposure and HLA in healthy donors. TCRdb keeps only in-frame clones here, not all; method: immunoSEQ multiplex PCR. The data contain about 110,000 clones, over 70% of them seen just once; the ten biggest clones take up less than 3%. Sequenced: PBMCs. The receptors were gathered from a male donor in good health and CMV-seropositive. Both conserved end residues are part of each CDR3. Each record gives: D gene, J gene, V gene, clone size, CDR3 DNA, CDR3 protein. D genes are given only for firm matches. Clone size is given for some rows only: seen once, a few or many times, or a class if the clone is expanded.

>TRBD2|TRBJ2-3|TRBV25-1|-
TGTGCCAGCAGACTTAGCGGGGGGGCCTATACGCAGTATTTT
CASRLSGGAYTQYF
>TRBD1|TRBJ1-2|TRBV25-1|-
TGTGCCAGCAGTGATCGGGACAGTTTCCCCTTC
CASSDRDSFPF
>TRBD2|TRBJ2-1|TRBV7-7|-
TGTGCCAGCAGCCTCTTACCCCCGGGACTAGCTTACAATGAGCAGTTCTTC
CASSLLPPGLAYNEQFF
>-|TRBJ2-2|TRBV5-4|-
TGTGCCAGCAGAACAGGTCCGGACACCGGGGAGCTGTTTTTT
CASRTGPDTGELFF
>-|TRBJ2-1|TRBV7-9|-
TGTGCCAGCAGCTTCCAGACCGGGGTGAGTGAGCAGTTCTTC
CASSFQTGVSEQFF
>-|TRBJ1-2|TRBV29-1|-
TGCAGCGTTGTATGGGGCTCTAACTATGGCTACACCTTC
CSVVWGSNYGYTF
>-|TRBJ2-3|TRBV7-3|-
TGTGCCAGCAGCTTAAGGGGCGAGGGGGTGACAGATACGCAGTATTTT
CASSLRGEGVTDTQYF
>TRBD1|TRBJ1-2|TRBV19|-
TGTGCCAGTACCATCGGGGACAGGGGGCTCAGTGGCTACACCTTC
CASTIGDRGLSGYTF
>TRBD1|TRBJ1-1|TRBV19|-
TGTGCCAGTAGTAAGCAGGGGGTGGCTGAAGCTTTCTTT
CASSKQGVAEAFF
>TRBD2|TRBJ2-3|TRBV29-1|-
TGCAGCGTTGAAGGGGAGCTAGCGGAGGCTAGCACAGATACGCAGTATTTT
CSVEGELAEASTDTQYF
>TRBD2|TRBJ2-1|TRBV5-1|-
TGCGCCAGCAGCTTGGATGGGGGGGCCTACAATGAGCAGTTCTTC
CASSLDGGAYNEQFF
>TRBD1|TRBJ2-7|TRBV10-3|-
TGTGCCATCATCGAGGGACAGGGGAAGCACGAGCAGTACTTC
CAIIEGQGKHEQYF
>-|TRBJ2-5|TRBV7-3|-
TGTGCCAGCAGCATAACTAACCATGGCGGGACCCAGTACTTC
CASSITNHGGTQYF
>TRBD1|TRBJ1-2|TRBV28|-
TGTGCCAGCAGTCTAAGGACAGGGGGTTGGTTGGGCTATGGCTACACCTTC
CASSLRTGGWLGYGYTF
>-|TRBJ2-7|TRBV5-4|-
TGTGCCAGCAGTGACGGGACTGATGAGCAGTACTTC
CASSDGTDEQYF
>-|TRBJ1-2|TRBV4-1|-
TGCGCCAGCAGCGATTGGACAGAAGGGTATGGCTACACCTTC
CASSDWTEGYGYTF
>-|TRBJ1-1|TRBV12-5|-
TGTGCTAGTGCAACAGGAAACACTGAAGCTTTCTTT
CASATGNTEAFF
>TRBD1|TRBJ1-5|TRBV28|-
TGTGCCAGCAAGACAGGGTCACATAGCAATCAGCCCCAGCATTTT
CASKTGSHSNQPQHF
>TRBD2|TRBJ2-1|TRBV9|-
TGTGCCAGCAGCGTTACTAGCGGGTCCTACAATGAGCAGTTCTTC
CASSVTSGSYNEQFF
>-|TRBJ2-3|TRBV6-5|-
TGTGCCAGCAGTTACTCGATAGGGGCCAGAGGAGATACGCAGTATTTT
CASSYSIGARGDTQYF
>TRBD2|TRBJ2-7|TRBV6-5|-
TGTGCCAGCAATAAAGCGGGGGGGTCCTACGAGCAGTACTTC
CASNKAGGSYEQYF
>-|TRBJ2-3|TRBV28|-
TGTGCCAGCAGTTCACCTCATGCGGGCACAGATACGCAGTATTTT
CASSSPHAGTDTQYF
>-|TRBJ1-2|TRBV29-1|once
TGCAGCGTTTTATTTATAGATGGCTACACCTTC
CSVLFIDGYTF
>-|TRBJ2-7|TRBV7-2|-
TGTGCCAGCAGCCTGGTTACCTGGGGCAGAAGCTCCTACGAGCAGTACTTC
CASSLVTWGRSSYEQYF
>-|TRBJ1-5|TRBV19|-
TGTGCCAGTTCCACCCCCCAGGGCCACAATCAGCCCCAGCATTTT
CASSTPQGHNQPQHF
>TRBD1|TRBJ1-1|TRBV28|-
TGTGCCAGCAGTTTATGGGGGACAGGGATCATGAACACTGAAGCTTTCTTT
CASSLWGTGIMNTEAFF
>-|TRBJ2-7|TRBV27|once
TGTGCCAGCAGTCCTGACTCCACGTACGAGCAGTACTTC
CASSPDSTYEQYF
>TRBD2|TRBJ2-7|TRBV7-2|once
TGTGCCAGCAGCGCCGGGACTACCTTTGAGCAGTACTTC
CASSAGTTFEQYF
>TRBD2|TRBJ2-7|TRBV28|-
TGTGCCAGCAGGGGGGGCGCGGGCGGGAGGGTATCGCATAGCTCCTACGAGCAGTACTTC
CASRGGAGGRVSHSSYEQYF
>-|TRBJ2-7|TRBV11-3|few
TGTGCCAGCAGCTTAGAAGACAGCTACGAGCAGTACTTC
CASSLEDSYEQYF
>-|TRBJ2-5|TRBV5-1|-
TGCGCCAGCAGGGGGGGTATGAAAGAGACCCAGTACTTC
CASRGGMKETQYF
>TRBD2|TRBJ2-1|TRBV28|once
TGTGCCAGCAGTTCCCGACTAGCGGGGCACTACAATGAGCAGTTCTTC
CASSSRLAGHYNEQFF
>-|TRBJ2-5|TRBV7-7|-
TGTGCCAGCAGCTTAAGCGTCAGCGACGAAGAGACCCAGTACTTC
CASSLSVSDEETQYF
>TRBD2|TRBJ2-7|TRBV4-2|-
TGTGCCAGCAGCAGGAGACTAGCGGGGGGGCGGTCCTACGAGCAGTACTTC
CASSRRLAGGRSYEQYF
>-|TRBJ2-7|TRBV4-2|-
TGTGCCAGCAGCCCGCAGTGGGGGGGCCTTTACGAGCAGTACTTC
CASSPQWGGLYEQYF
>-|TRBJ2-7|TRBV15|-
TGTGCCACCAGCAGACCTTCTAGGGGCCCAGGAGCCTACGAGCAGTACTTC
CATSRPSRGPGAYEQYF
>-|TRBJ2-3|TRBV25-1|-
TGTGCCAGCAGTGAAAAAACAGGAAGACGCACAGATACGCAGTATTTT
CASSEKTGRRTDTQYF
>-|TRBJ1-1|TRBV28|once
TGTGCCAGCACTCTCGAGGACACCTACACTGAAGCTTTCTTT
CASTLEDTYTEAFF
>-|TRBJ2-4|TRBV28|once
TGTGCCAGCACCCCCCGTCCGGGTGTAACCAAAAACATTCAGTACTTC
CASTPRPGVTKNIQYF
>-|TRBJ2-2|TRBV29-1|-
TGCAGCGTTTTCCTCACCGGGGAGCTGTTTTTT
CSVFLTGELFF
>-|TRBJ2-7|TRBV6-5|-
TGTGCCAGCAGTTACCAATACGAGCAGTACTTC
CASSYQYEQYF
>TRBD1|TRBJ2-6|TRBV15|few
TGTGCCACCCAAGAGGGGACAGGACTATACTCTGGGGCCAACGTCCTGACTTTC
CATQEGTGLYSGANVLTF
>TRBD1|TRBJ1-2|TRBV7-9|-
TGTGCCAGCGCAAGGACAGGGGGCATGAACTATGGCTACACCTTC
CASARTGGMNYGYTF
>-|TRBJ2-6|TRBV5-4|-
TGTGCCAGCAGCTCAACATCCTTCTCTGGGGCCAACGTCCTGACTTTC
CASSSTSFSGANVLTF
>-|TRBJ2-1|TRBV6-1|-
TGTGCCAGCAGTGCCGGGAGTGGGCAGTTCTTC
CASSAGSGQFF
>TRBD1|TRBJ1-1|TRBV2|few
TGTGCCAGCAGGAGACAGGGGAACACTGAAGCTTTCTTT
CASRRQGNTEAFF
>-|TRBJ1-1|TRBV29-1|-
TGCAGCGCTGGGGGGGCCGCTCATCGCGCTGAAGCTTTCTTT
CSAGGAAHRAEAFF